This T cell receptor beta chain was sequenced during a study of beta chain features in type 1 diabetes (dated by TCRdb to the late 2010s). At the level of the whole study: No differences in mean age, gender distribution, total cell number or subset yield were found between patients and healthy donors. A total of some 110 million sorted cells were examined across all samples, and the number of cells per subset was strongly correlated with RNA yield. Regulatory and stem cell-like memory subsets were isolated from only 8 patients and about 8 healthy donors, whereas naive and central memory subsets came from all 30 or so donors. The study compared TCRB repertoires of sorted circulating CD4+ T cell subsets between recently diagnosed type 1 diabetes patients and matched healthy donors. The full study reports these points: At VDJ recombination sites, patients with type 1 diabetes made fewer insertions and deleted more nucleotides, a pattern implying thymic rearrangement abnormalities. Because the HLA sub-analyses included only small numbers of individuals, any influence of HLA type on TCRB rearrangement was left unresolved. A moderate but significant shortening of TCRB CDR3 length was observed in type 1 diabetes patients in all four CD4+ subsets. Shorter templates might be favored by PCR, yet because patient and control samples were amplified and corrected together, any such skew would affect both groups equally. Because cDNA was sequenced instead of genomic DNA, highly expressing activated cells could be over-represented, though the groups showed no difference in activation or CD3 levels. Naive, central memory and regulatory TCRB repertoires appeared to be more similar among patients than among healthy donors.

Sequences MNHEY (CDR1) and SVGAGI (CDR2) are obtained from the germline V gene. The CDR3 measures 13 amino acids from cysteine to phenylalanine. Solely the CDR3 DNA is kept, with 39 bases framed from the first base. The junction shows trimming of 4 bases on V and 2 bases on J, plus 8 bases between the germline ends. Each donor gave one peripheral blood draw, averaging approximately 120 mL, which was collected into heparinised tubes. A BD FACSAria II was used to sort naive, central memory, regulatory and stem cell-like memory CD4+ T cells with a panel that included CD45RO, CCR7, CD25, CD127, CD95 and CD27. A purity above 98% was achieved for all sorted populations. PBMCs were isolated immediately by Lymphoprep density gradient centrifugation and stained directly without culture. So that batch effects would be minimized, each experiment stained and sorted samples in pairs, pairing one healthy donor with one patient.

The entire isolated RNA was reverse transcribed using the High Capacity cDNA Reverse Transcription Kit, and thus expressed TCRB transcripts were sequenced. Naive, central memory and regulatory T cell samples underwent deep immunoSEQ sequencing, averaging about 3.3 million total reads per sample. After sorted cells were lysed in RLT buffer, RNA was extracted with DNase-treated RNeasy Micro or Mini kits, with the choice depending on cell number. Each cell subset was processed separately to prevent cross-contamination, with patient and healthy donor samples processed together. TCRB sequences were amplified from cDNA with the immunoSEQ multiplex PCR, producing 87-bp fragments spanning the CDR3 region. Amplicons were sequenced on the Illumina HiSeq platform. Under the source paper's analysis protocol: PCR bias was computationally corrected using synthetic template baselines, reads within Hamming distance 2 were collapsed, and singletons that could not be merged were discarded. By aligning reads against IMGT, V, D and J genes, CDR3 length, and insertions or deletions at six rearrangement sites were assigned. Within each subset, clonotype counts were normalized to sorted cell number, and only after that were true diversity and Gini coefficients computed with the tcR R package. The overlap coefficient, calculated on TCRB nucleotide sequences, was used to quantify repertoire sharing. TCRdb limited this immuneACCESS table to in-frame rearrangements with V and J called. A share of clones is missing; checked studies link under half to unresolved V genes, and the rest is unexplained. Clone size and V and J calls were adopted from that table, with D and trimming inferred from the DNA. The sample table contains 250,000 to 300,000 clones; only one count was recorded for 8% of them. 1% of the sample belongs to the ten largest clones.

This clone has more than one count but fewer than ten. The antigen this receptor binds is unknown. No much larger clone exists at a distance of one base, and base qualities are not known. This receptor chain uses TRBV6-5 and TRBJ1-2; no confident D gene assignment can be made. The TCR originated in a woman under 30 in good health. The sequenced material came from central memory CD4+ T cells from blood. The bases are TGTGCCAGCAGTTCGTCGGGGAACTATGGCTACACCTTC. The resulting protein is CASSSSGNYGYTF.